This is a list of T cell receptor beta chains from one sample in a study of CD4 T cells in relation to SARS-CoV-2 and coronaviruses. Profiled with immunoSEQ multiplex PCR; TCRdb holds only in-frame clones, not every one. The table shows 20,000 to 25,000 clones, with roughly 79% occurring only once. These receptors have no known antigen. The source material was CD4+ T cells from PBMCs, cultured in vitro. These receptors were collected from a human donor in good health. The CDR3 runs from the conserved cysteine through the conserved F or W. Each record gives: D gene, V gene, clone size, J gene, CDR3 DNA, CDR3 protein. The D gene is left open where the match is weak. The size field is filled for only some rows; it gives once, few, many or a size class.

d_gene: .
v_gene: TRBV12-3/TRBV12-4
abundance: .
j_gene: TRBJ2-7
CDR3nt: TGTGCCAGCAGTGGAACAAGGGGAGACGAGCAGTACTTC
CDR3aa: CASSGTRGDEQYF

d_gene: .
v_gene: TRBV5-4
abundance: .
j_gene: TRBJ2-1
CDR3nt: TGTGCCAGCAGCTTGGGGGTCGGGGATTACAATGAGCAGTTCTTC
CDR3aa: CASSLGVGDYNEQFF

d_gene: .
v_gene: TRBV14
abundance: .
j_gene: TRBJ2-7
CDR3nt: TGTGCCAGCAGCCTCAAGTTCTACGAGCAGTACTTC
CDR3aa: CASSLKFYEQYF

d_gene: .
v_gene: TRBV20-1
abundance: .
j_gene: TRBJ1-2
CDR3nt: TGCAGTGCCTCGGGGACCTTTGGCTACACCTTC
CDR3aa: CSASGTFGYTF

d_gene: .
v_gene: TRBV5-5
abundance: once
j_gene: TRBJ2-1
CDR3nt: TGTGCCAGCAGCTTGGCCGGGGGTTTGTATGAGCAGTTCTTC
CDR3aa: CASSLAGGLYEQFF

d_gene: .
v_gene: TRBV28
abundance: .
j_gene: TRBJ1-1
CDR3nt: TGTGCCAGCAGTTTATTCAGGACAGTAAACACTGAAGCTTTCTTT
CDR3aa: CASSLFRTVNTEAFF

d_gene: .
v_gene: TRBV7-9
abundance: few
j_gene: TRBJ2-1
CDR3nt: TGTGCCAGCAGCTTAGGGGGGGCGTCCAATGAGCAGTTCTTC
CDR3aa: CASSLGGASNEQFF

d_gene: .
v_gene: TRBV5-4
abundance: .
j_gene: TRBJ2-5
CDR3nt: TGTGCCAGCAGCTTTGATGGGACACTTGGGGAGACCCAGTACTTC
CDR3aa: CASSFDGTLGETQYF

d_gene: .
v_gene: TRBV9
abundance: .
j_gene: TRBJ2-7
CDR3nt: TGTGCCAGCAGCCCAGACCAGGGGCCAACCTACGAGCAGTACTTC
CDR3aa: CASSPDQGPTYEQYF

d_gene: .
v_gene: TRBV7-3
abundance: few
j_gene: TRBJ2-3
CDR3nt: TGTGCCAGCAGCCCATCACTAGCAGCTAACACAGATACGCAGTATTTT
CDR3aa: CASSPSLAANTDTQYF

d_gene: TRBD2
v_gene: TRBV24-1
abundance: .
j_gene: TRBJ2-1
CDR3nt: TGTGCCACCAGTGGGAATAGGGACTACCTCTCCTACAATGAGCAGTTCTTC
CDR3aa: CATSGNRDYLSYNEQFF